The present TCR beta chain was sequenced within a study of T cell responses to AZD1222 COVID-19 vaccine. The germline V and J ends were trimmed by 1 base and 1 base, with 7 bases remaining between them. Germline-derived CDR1 and CDR2 are GTSNPN and SVGIG (reference sequence). The CDR3 covers 14 residues. Only in-frame clones appear in the TCRdb table, and some are missing; sequencing was by immunoSEQ multiplex PCR. Of 45,000 or so clones in the sample, 75% to 85% were seen once. Findings of the study overall: Just a handful of people given AZD1222 tested seropositive at baseline. Only after the peak T cell response were repertoires sampled.

Concerning this clone: The antigen remains unidentified.

The origin of this receptor is an adult in good health. The V call is TRBV30, the J call TRBJ2-2; tentatively, D is TRBD1 (6 bases). Source: peripheral blood, taken on day 0 of AZD1222 vaccination. This chain's CDR3 is CAWSADRNTGELFF. For the CDR3, the DNA is TGTGCCTGGAGTGCGGACAGGAACACCGGGGAGCTGTTTTTT. Together with reference TRBV30 and TRBJ2-2, the CDR3 gives the full variable domain: SQTIHQWPATLVQPVGSPLSLECTVEGTSNPNLYWYRQAAGRGLQLLFYSVGIGQISSEVPQNLSASRPQDRQFILSSKKLLLSDSGFYLCAWSADRNTGELFFGEGSRLTVL.